This T cell receptor (beta chain) was sequenced in a study of blood T cell repertoires in COVID-19 (dated by TCRdb to the early 2020s). Describing the broader study: Collaborator samples came from the United States, Italy and Spain and covered acute and convalescent phases of COVID-19. The prospective study material was composed of cDNA or gDNA derived from T cells, B-cell-depleted T cells, or PBMCs. The dataset comprised deeply sampled blood TCRbeta repertoires from subjects exposed to, actively infected with, or recovered from COVID-19. A freely available public database, intended as a resource for researchers studying the immune response to SARS-CoV-2, is where the repertoires were released. Samples came from the ongoing ImmuneRACE study (first 160 participants) plus 1,254 subjects from 6 global collaborators. Sample metadata almost always included a de-identified subject ID, COVID-19 status, age in years and sex. HLA class I and class II types, where available, came from metadata supplied by the sample provider rather than from assay-based typing.

The immunoSEQ Assay, a bias-controlled multiplex PCR, was used to amplify TCRbeta CDR3 regions from genomic DNA. In the authors' own workflow: Within the assay, amplification of reference gene primers was used to estimate how many nucleated cells each sample contained. To quantify the absolute abundance of each unique TCRbeta CDR3 rearrangement, sequence reads were collapsed and filtered. For each sample, productive Simpson clonality was calculated as the square root of Simpson's diversity index across productive rearrangements. The source is immuneACCESS, and TCRdb retained only in-frame sequences with V and J called. Part of the clones is not carried over; for the studies checked, unresolved V genes explain less than half of this, and the remainder is unexplained. Clonal size and the V and J genes are those of that table, whereas D and trimming came from the DNA. In all, the sample holds about 78,000 clones, and around four fifths of those were seen once. The top ten clonotypes cover around 10% of the sample.

The paper's findings and limits, for the study overall: How much clinical and demographic metadata was included differed by source and by participant, and the metadata was provided uncurated.

Each collaborating institution followed its own protocols to collect whole blood in K2EDTA tubes. For TCRbeta analysis, collaborator samples were shipped as frozen whole blood, as isolated PBMCs, or as DNA extracted from either sample type. The germline V gene encodes CDR1 SGHRS and CDR2 YFSETQ. V is clipped by 0 bases and J by 2 bases, and the sequence between their germline boundaries is 17 bases long. CDR3 length: 17 amino acids, cysteine to phenylalanine. The CDR3 DNA has 51 bases and is translated from base 1. Comment on this clone: What this receptor recognizes is not known. The sample holds no much larger clone one base away, and base qualities are not on file.

The sequenced material came from peripheral blood. This TCR came from a human donor in a cohort sampled during active COVID-19. The V and J genes are TRBV5-1 and TRBJ2-5, and TRBD1 may be the D gene, going by 5 matching bases. The bases read TGCGCCAGCAGCTTGGCCCCGCGACCAGGGATACAAGAGACCCAGTACTTC. This is translated as CASSLAPRPGIQETQYF.